The 3 T cell receptor beta chains below come from one sample, sequenced in a study of T-cell reconstitution after alpha-beta-depleted transplantation in children. It was with unique molecular identifiers that the TCRbeta library was prepared. TCRdb independently ran MiXCR on the PCR reads; one entry per CDR3 protein. The sample records about 280,000 distinct CDR3 sequences, 9.5% to 13% being singletons. The source was peripheral blood, collected 180 days after TCRalphabeta/CD19-depleted stem cell transplant. These receptors originate from a male patient aged 2 to 9 who had a stem cell transplant for chronic granulomatous disease, so the T cells may come from the graft donor.

This clonotype was recorded many times. V and J are TRBV12-3 or TRBV12-4 and TRBJ2-1; D possibly corresponds to TRBD1 (5 bases). The CDR3 has 14 amino acids. Trimming left V 1 base short and J 7 bases short, with 11 bases between. CDR3 DNA: TGTGCCAGCAGTTTAGAACAGGCCGGGAATGAGCAGTTCTTC. Translating it yields CASSLEQAGNEQFF.

This clonotype has ten or more counts. This sequence joins TRBV7-3 and TRBJ2-1; D not certain. Trimming cost V 0 bases and J 12 bases, with 12 bases left between them. The CDR3 sequence is 13 residues long. CDR1 is SGHTA, CDR2 FQGTGA, per germline. The CDR3 nucleotides read TGTGCCAGCAGCTTAACGCTCACTTCTCCGCAGTTCTTC. This sequence encodes CASSLTLTSPQFF. The full variable domain, completed using reference TRBV7-3 and TRBJ2-1, is GAGVSQTPSNKVTEKGKYVELRCDPISGHTALYWYRQSLGQGPEFLIYFQGTGAADDSGLPNDRFFAVRPEGSVSTLKIQRTERGDSAVYLCASSLTLTSPQFFGPGTRLTVL.

This clonotype was recorded at least ten times. V and J are TRBV20-1 and TRBJ2-4, with 7 bases aligning to TRBD1. The CDR3 totals 15 residues. Per germline, CDR1 DFQATT and CDR2 SNEGSKA (reference sequence). Trimming cost V 5 bases and J 5 bases; bases outside gene matches: 12. CDR3 nucleotides: TGCAGTGCTGGGAAAGGGGGCGCAACGCAAAACATTCAGTACTTC. Its translation: CSAGKGGATQNIQYF.